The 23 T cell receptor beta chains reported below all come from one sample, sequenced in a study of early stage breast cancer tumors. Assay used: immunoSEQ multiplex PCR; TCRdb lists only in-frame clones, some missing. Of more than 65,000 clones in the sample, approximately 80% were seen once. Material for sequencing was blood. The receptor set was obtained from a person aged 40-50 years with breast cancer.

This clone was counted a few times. The CDR3 loop is CASSSEGSNQPQHF. In DNA form, the CDR3 reads TGTGCCAGCAGTTCAGAGGGAAGCAATCAGCCCCAGCATTTT. The chain joins TRBV27 to TRBJ1-5; no clear D. The CDR3 runs 14 residues. V was shortened by 4 bases and J by 1 base, with 8 bases between the two germline ends. CDR1 is MNHEY, CDR2 SMNVEV, per germline (reference sequence).

CDR3 loop: CAWSGWTGVTTNEKLFF. DNA of the CDR3: TGTGCCTGGAGTGGATGGACAGGGGTAACAACTAATGAAAAACTGTTTTTT. The chain joins TRBV30 to TRBJ1-4; 9 bases agree with TRBD1. The CDR3 sequence is 17 residues long. Germline assignment: CDR1 GTSNPN and CDR2 SVGIG (reference sequence). The V segment lost 1 base and the J segment 0 bases; nucleotides outside the gene matches: 6.

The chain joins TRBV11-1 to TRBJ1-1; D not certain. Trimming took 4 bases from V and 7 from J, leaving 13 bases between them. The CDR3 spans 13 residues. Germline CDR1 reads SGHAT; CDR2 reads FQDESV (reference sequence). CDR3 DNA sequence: TGTGCCAGCAGCTCGCCGGTGGAACTTGAAGCTTTCTTT. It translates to CASSSPVELEAFF.

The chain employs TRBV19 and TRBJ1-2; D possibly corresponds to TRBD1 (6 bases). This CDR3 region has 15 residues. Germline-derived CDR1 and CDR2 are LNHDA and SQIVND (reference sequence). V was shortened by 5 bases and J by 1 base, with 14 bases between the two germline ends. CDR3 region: CASSPLQGYNYGYTF. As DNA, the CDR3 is TGTGCCAGTAGTCCCCTTCAGGGGTATAACTATGGCTACACCTTC.

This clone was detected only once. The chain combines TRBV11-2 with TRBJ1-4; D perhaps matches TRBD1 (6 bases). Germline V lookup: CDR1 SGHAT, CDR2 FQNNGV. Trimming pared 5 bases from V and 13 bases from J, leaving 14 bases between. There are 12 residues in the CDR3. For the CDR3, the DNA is TGTGCCAGCAGCCCCCAGGGGAGGAGACTGTTTTTT. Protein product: CASSPQGRRLFF. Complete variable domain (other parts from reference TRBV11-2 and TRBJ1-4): EAGVAQSPRYKIIEKRQSVAFWCNPISGHATLYWYQQILGQGPKLLIQFQNNGVVDDSQLPKDRFSAERLKGVDSTLKIQPAKLEDSAVYLCASSPQGRRLFFGSGTQLSVL.

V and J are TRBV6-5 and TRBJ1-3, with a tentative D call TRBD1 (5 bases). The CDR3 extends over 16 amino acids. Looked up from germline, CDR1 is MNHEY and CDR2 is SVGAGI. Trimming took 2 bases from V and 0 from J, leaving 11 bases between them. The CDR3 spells CASSYATGSSGNTIYF. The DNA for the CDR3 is TGTGCCAGCAGTTACGCTACAGGAAGCTCTGGAAACACCATATATTTT.

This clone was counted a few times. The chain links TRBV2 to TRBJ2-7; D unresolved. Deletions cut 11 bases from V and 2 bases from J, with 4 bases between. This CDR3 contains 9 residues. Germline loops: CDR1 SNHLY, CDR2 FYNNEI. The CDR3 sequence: CAPPYEQYF. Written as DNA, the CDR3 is TGTGCCCCGCCCTACGAGCAGTACTTC. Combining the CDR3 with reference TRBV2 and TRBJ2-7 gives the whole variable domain EPEVTQTPSHQVTQMGQEVILRCVPISNHLYFYWYRQILGQKVEFLVSFYNNEISEKSEIFDDQFSVERPDGSNFTLKIRSTKLEDSAMYFCAPPYEQYFGPGTRLTVT.

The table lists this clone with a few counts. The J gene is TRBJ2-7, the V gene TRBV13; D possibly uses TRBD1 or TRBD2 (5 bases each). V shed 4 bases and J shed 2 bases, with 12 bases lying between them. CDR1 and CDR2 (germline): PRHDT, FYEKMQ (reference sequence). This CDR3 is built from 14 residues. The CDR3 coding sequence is TGTGCCAGCAGCTCCCGGGACGGAACCTACGAGCAGTACTTC. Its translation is CASSSRDGTYEQYF.

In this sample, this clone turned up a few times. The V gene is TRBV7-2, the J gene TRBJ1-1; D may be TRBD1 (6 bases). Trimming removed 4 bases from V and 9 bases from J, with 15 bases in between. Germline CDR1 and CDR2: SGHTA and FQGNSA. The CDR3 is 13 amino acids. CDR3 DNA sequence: TGTGCCAGCAGCTCAACCCTGGGGGCGAAAGCTTTCTTT. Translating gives CASSSTLGAKAFF. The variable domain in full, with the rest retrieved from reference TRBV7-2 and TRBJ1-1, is GAGVSQSPSNKVTEKGKDVELRCDPISGHTALYWYRQSLGQGLEFLIYFQGNSAPDKSGLPSDRFSAERTGGSVSTLTIQRTQQEDSAVYLCASSSTLGAKAFFGQGTRLTVV.

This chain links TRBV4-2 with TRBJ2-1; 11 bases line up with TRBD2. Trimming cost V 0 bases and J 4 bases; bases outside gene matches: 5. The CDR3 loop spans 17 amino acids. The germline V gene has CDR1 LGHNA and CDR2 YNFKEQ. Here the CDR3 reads CASSQDPSGRRYNEQFF. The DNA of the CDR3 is TGTGCCAGCAGCCAAGACCCTAGCGGGAGGAGATACAATGAGCAGTTCTTC.

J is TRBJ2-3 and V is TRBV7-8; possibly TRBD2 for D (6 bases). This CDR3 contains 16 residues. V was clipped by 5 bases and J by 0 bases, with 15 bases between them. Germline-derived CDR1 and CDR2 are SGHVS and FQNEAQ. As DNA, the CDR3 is TGTGCCAGCAGCCGAGTGGGCGGGGCGAGCACAGATACGCAGTATTTT. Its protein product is CASSRVGGASTDTQYF. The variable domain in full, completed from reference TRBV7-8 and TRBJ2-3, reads GAGVSQSPRYKVAKRGQDVALRCDPISGHVSLFWYQQALGQGPEFLTYFQNEAQLDKSGLPSDRFFAERPEGSVSTLKIQRTQQEDSAVYLCASSRVGGASTDTQYFGPGTRLTVL.

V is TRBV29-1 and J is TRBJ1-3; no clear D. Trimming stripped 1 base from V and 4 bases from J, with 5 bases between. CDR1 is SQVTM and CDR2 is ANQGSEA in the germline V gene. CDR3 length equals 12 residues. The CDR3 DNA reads TGCAGCGTTGAAGTAGGAGGAAACACCATATATTTT. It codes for CSVEVGGNTIYF.

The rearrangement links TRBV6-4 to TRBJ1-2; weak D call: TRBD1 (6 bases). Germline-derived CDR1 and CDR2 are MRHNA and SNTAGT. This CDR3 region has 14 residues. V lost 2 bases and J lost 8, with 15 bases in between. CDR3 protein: CASSDTSRGGGYTF. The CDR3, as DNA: TGTGCCAGCAGTGACACGTCTAGGGGGGGCGGCTACACCTTC.

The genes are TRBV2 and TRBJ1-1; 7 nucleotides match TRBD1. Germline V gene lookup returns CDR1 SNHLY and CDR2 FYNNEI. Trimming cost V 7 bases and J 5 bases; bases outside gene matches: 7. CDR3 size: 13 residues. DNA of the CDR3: TGTGCCAGCACGTTGACAGGGAAGACTGAAGCTTTCTTT. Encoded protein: CASTLTGKTEAFF.

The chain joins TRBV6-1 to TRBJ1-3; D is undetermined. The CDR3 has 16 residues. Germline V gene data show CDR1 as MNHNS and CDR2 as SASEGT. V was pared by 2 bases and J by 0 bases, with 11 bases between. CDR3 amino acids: CASSEIGDPSGNTIYF. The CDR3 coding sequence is TGTGCCAGCAGTGAAATTGGCGATCCCTCTGGAAACACCATATATTTT.

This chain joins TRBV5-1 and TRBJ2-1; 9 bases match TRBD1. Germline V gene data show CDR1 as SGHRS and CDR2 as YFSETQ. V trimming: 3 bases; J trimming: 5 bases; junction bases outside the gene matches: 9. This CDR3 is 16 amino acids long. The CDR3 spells CASSSSRDRADNEQFF. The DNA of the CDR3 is TGCGCCAGCAGCTCCTCCCGGGACAGGGCCGACAATGAGCAGTTCTTC.

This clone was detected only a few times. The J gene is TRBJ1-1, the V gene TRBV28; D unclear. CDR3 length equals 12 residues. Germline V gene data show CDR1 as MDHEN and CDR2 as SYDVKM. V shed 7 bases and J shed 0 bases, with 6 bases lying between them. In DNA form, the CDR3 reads TGTGCCAGCACTTTGGTGAACACTGAAGCTTTCTTT. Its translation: CASTLVNTEAFF.

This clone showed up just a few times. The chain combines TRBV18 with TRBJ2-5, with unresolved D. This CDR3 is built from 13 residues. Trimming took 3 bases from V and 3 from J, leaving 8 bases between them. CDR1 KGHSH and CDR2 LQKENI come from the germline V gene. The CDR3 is CASSPVREETQYF. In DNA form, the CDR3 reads TGTGCCAGCTCACCGGTACGGGAAGAGACCCAGTACTTC.

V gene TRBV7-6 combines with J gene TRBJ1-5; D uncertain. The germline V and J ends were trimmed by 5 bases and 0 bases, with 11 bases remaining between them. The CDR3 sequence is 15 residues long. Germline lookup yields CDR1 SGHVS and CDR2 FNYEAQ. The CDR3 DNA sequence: TGTGCCAGCAGCCCGGACGGATATAGCAATCAGCCCCAGCATTTT. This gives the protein CASSPDGYSNQPQHF.

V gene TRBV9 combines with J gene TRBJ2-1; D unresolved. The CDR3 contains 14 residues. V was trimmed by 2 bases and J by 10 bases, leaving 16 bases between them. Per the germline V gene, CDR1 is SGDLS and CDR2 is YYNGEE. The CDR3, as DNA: TGTGCCAGCAGCGTTCCGTCCGTAGCCCACGAGCAGTTCTTC. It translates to CASSVPSVAHEQFF.

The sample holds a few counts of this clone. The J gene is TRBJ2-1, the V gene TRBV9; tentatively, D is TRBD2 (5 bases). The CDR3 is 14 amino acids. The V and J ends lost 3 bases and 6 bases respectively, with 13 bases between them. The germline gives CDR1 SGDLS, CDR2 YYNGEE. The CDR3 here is CASSATRTSNEQFF. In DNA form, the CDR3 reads TGTGCCAGCAGCGCAACTAGGACGAGCAATGAGCAGTTCTTC. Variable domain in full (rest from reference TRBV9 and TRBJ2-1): DSGVTQTPKHLITATGQRVTLRCSPRSGDLSVYWYQQSLDQGLQFLIQYYNGEERAKGNILERFSAQQFPDLHSELNLSSLELGDSALYFCASSATRTSNEQFFGPGTRLTVL.

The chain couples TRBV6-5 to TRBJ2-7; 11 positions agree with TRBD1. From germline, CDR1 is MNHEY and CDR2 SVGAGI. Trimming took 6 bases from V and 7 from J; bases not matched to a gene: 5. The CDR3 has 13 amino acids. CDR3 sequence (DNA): TGTGCCAGCAGGGACAGGGGGCGCGGAGAGCAGTACTTC. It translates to CASRDRGRGEQYF.

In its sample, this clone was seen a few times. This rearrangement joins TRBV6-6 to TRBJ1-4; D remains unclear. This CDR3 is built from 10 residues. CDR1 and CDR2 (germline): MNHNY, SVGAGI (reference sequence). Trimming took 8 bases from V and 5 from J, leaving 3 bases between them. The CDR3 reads CASQNEKLFF. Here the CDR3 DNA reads TGTGCCAGCCAGAATGAAAAACTGTTTTTT.